This T cell receptor beta chain was recovered during a study of CD8+CD57+ T cells in acquired aplastic anemia (dated by TCRdb to 2016 to 2018). About the investigation overall: A mean of about 3.2 ug of DNA, ranging from about 0.19 to 30 ug, was extracted from sorted CD4+ and CD8+ cells. Healthy donor samples averaged approximately 10 million reads for CD4+ and fewer than 12 million for CD8+ cells. Overall results and qualifications from the work: No significant difference in CD8+ Simpson's diversity was found between patients and healthy controls (P=0.060). Roughly 30 CD8+ CDR3 sequences were shared between patients and controls but appeared highly expressed in patients and within their immunodominant clones.

Genomic DNA was used as template for profiling of TCR beta VDJ combinations and CDR3 sequences. An Illumina HiSeq 2000 was used for TCR repertoire sequencing. The original methods were these. Repertoires were assessed using TRBV/TRBJ rearrangement plots, CDR3 size and DJ length profiles, and Simpson's diversity index. Whichever DNA sequence was most abundant in the deep sequencing data was defined as the immunodominant clone. CDR3 amino acid sequences were checked for sharing between subjects and were compared against published repertoires and the VDJdb database. TCRdb reworked the public reads: Q25 trimming with fastp, MiXCR clone assembly, productive beta chains retained. Here each entry gathers all rows of one CDR3 protein and keeps the most common genes and DNA. TCRdb's processing, not the study's, gives the V and J calls here. The sample table contains hundreds of thousands of distinct CDR3 sequences; only one count was recorded for roughly 68% of them. The ten largest clones add up to under 5% of the sample.

The germline V gene encodes CDR1 DFQATT and CDR2 SNEGSKA (reference sequence). The CDR3 goes from the cysteine to the phenylalanine over 14 residues. Only the CDR3 DNA stays, 42 bases, in frame from base 1. Trimming removed 3 bases from V and 5 bases from J, leaving 16 bases between the germline ends. TCR repertoires of sorted CD4+ and CD8+ blood T cells from severe aplastic anemia patients and healthy subjects were deep-sequenced in the study. Ficoll-Paque density gradient centrifugation was used to isolate peripheral blood mononuclear cells. CD4+ and CD8+ T cells were sorted by FACS or magnetic beads before DNA extraction. A remark on this clonotype: Its antigen is still unknown. Per-nucleotide qualities are absent, and no much larger clonotype sits a single base away.

The receptor comes from a human donor in good health, serving as a control. This receptor chain uses TRBV20-1 and TRBJ1-1, with the D gene not clear enough to name. The specimen was sorted CD4+, CD8+, or CD8+CD57+ T cells (not recorded which) from PBMCs. The CDR3 corresponds to CSASWAGFSTEAFF. The nucleotides are TGCAGTGCTAGTTGGGCAGGATTCTCGACTGAAGCTTTCTTT.